What follows describes a single T cell receptor (beta chain). The data were produced by immunoSEQ multiplex PCR, yet TCRdb's version contains in-frame clones alone and is incomplete. The sample lists 250,000 to 350,000 clones; 70% to 90% were seen once. This entry comes from a study of blood T cell repertoires in COVID-19. Study at large: Samples representing acute and convalescent COVID-19 were sourced from the United States, Italy and Spain. PBMCs, B-cell-depleted T cells, or T cells provided the cDNA or gDNA that made up the material.

The germline V and J ends were trimmed by 3 bases and 2 bases, with 8 bases remaining between them. The germline CDR1 and CDR2 sequences are KGHSH and LQKENI. The CDR3 loop spans 13 amino acids. The clonotype comes from a woman aged 45 to 65 with COVID-19, enrolled during active disease. Sequenced sample: peripheral blood. The V and J genes are TRBV18 and TRBJ2-7, with D possibly being TRBD1 (5 bases). DNA for the CDR3: TGTGCCAGCTCACCCCCACAGGCCTACGAGCAGTACTTC. Its translation: CASSPPQAYEQYF.